This entry describes one T cell receptor beta chain. Antigen specificity is unknown. Measured with immunoSEQ multiplex PCR; TCRdb has only the in-frame clones, and not every one. The sample yields a few hundred thousand clones, just under 80% seen once. This sample is part of a study of cytotoxic CD8 clonotypes in ibrutinib-treated CLL. Study overall: Within the patient group, eleven to twelve were relapsed/refractory and some 16 treatment-naive, and approximately 17 were IGHV unmutated.

From germline, CDR1 is LGHNA and CDR2 YSLEER. This CDR3 is 14 amino acids long. Trimming stripped 3 bases from V and 4 bases from J, with 10 bases between. The study's findings and limits: Rare overall, public clonotypes shrank or held steady under therapy. A rise in clonality was seen at ibrutinib response, and a fall back toward baseline was seen at progression.

The sequenced sample was PBMCs, obtained before ibrutinib treatment. The sequence was obtained from a human donor with chronic lymphocytic leukemia. V and J are TRBV4-3 and TRBJ2-1; D is possibly TRBD1 (6 bases). The CDR3 here is CASSHRTDYNEQFF. CDR3 sequence (DNA): TGCGCCAGCAGCCACAGGACAGATTACAATGAGCAGTTCTTC.